The 7 T cell receptor beta chains presented below share a single source sample, sequenced in a study of early stage breast cancer tumors. TCRdb's table, derived via immunoSEQ multiplex PCR, lists solely in-frame clones and lacks some. Altogether several thousand clones are present, roughly two thirds being singletons, with the ten largest covering less than 10%. Sequencing was performed on breast tumor tissue. The receptors were gathered from a person aged 55 to 69 with breast cancer.

CDR3 in amino acids: CASSRAPGPGGHGYTF. Written as DNA, the CDR3 is TGTGCCAGCTCACGAGCTCCGGGACCTGGAGGTCATGGCTACACCTTC. This rearrangement joins TRBV18 to TRBJ1-2; tentative D call: TRBD1 (5 bases). V shed 4 bases and J shed 6 bases, with 21 bases lying between them. The CDR3 has 16 amino acids. CDR1 is KGHSH, CDR2 LQKENI, per germline.

J is TRBJ1-3 and V is TRBV7-2, with D possibly being TRBD1 (6 bases). The germline V and J ends were trimmed by 5 bases and 0 bases, with 14 bases remaining between them. The CDR3 is made up of 16 amino acids. The germline CDR1 and CDR2 sequences are SGHTA and FQGNSA. The CDR3 is CASSPKDRNSGNTIYF. CDR3 DNA: TGTGCCAGCAGCCCTAAGGACAGAAACTCTGGAAACACCATATATTTT.

The V gene is TRBV19, the J gene TRBJ2-5, with a possible D match to TRBD2 (5 bases). The CDR3 is made up of 13 amino acids. Deletions cut 5 bases from V and 5 bases from J, with 12 bases between. Germline lookup yields CDR1 LNHDA and CDR2 SQIVND (reference sequence). CDR3 DNA: TGTGCCAGTAGTGTTCTCGGCGGGGAGACCCAGTACTTC. Its protein product is CASSVLGGETQYF. Drawing the rest from reference TRBV19 and TRBJ2-5, the complete variable domain is DGGITQSPKYLFRKEGQNVTLSCEQNLNHDAMYWYRQDPGQGLRLIYYSQIVNDFQKGDIAEGYSVSREKKESFPLTVTSAQKNPTAFYLCASSVLGGETQYFGPGTRLLVL.

The chain is built from TRBV7-9 and TRBJ2-7, with D tentatively TRBD2 (6 bases). Between the trimmed V and J ends, which lost 1 base and 2 bases, there was a span of 6 bases. CDR1 is SEHNR and CDR2 is FQNEAQ in the germline V gene (reference sequence). The CDR3 has 13 amino acids. This CDR3 reads CASSLGGTYEQYF. CDR3 DNA sequence: TGTGCCAGCAGCTTAGGCGGGACCTACGAGCAGTACTTC.

V is TRBV30 and J is TRBJ1-2; D may be TRBD1 (5 bases). CDR1 and CDR2 (germline): GTSNPN, SVGIG (reference sequence). This CDR3 has 13 amino acids. With 2 bases removed from V and 6 bases from J, the gap between germline ends came to 13 bases. CDR3 amino acids: CAWSRPGGDGYTF. Written as DNA, the CDR3 is TGTGCCTGGAGTCGACCTGGGGGGGATGGCTACACCTTC.

The chain links TRBV11-2 to TRBJ2-3, with D unclear. Germline lookup yields CDR1 SGHAT and CDR2 FQNNGV. The V and J ends lost 1 base and 0 bases respectively, with 8 bases between them. The CDR3 runs 15 residues. The CDR3 loop is CASSLGFGSTDTQYF. CDR3 nucleotides: TGTGCCAGCAGCTTAGGGTTTGGCAGCACAGATACGCAGTATTTT.

V is TRBV7-9 and J is TRBJ1-1; D is unclear. The length of the CDR3 is 15 residues. Germline V gives CDR1 SEHNR, CDR2 FQNEAQ (reference sequence). V lost 1 base, J lost 0 bases, and 9 bases lay in between. The chain's CDR3 is CASSLGGIMNTEAFF. The DNA for the CDR3 is TGTGCCAGCAGCTTAGGCGGGATCATGAACACTGAAGCTTTCTTT.